This T cell receptor beta chain was profiled in a study of control samples from healthy donors and cancer patients. CDR1 and CDR2 from the germline V gene are SEHNR and FQNEAQ (reference sequence). The CDR3 length is 13 residues. With 5 bases removed from V and 4 bases from J, the gap between germline ends came to 8 bases. TCRdb keeps only in-frame clones here, not all; method: immunoSEQ multiplex PCR. The repertoire holds some 74,000 clones, with more than 70% as singletons. There are a few counts of this clone. The rearrangement links TRBV7-9 to TRBJ2-2; D not resolved. This clonotype was obtained from a woman between 45 and 65 years old in good health. The sample taken for sequencing was blood. CDR3: CASSVTGTGELFF. As DNA, the CDR3 is TGTGCCAGCAGCGTAACCGGCACCGGGGAGCTGTTTTTT.